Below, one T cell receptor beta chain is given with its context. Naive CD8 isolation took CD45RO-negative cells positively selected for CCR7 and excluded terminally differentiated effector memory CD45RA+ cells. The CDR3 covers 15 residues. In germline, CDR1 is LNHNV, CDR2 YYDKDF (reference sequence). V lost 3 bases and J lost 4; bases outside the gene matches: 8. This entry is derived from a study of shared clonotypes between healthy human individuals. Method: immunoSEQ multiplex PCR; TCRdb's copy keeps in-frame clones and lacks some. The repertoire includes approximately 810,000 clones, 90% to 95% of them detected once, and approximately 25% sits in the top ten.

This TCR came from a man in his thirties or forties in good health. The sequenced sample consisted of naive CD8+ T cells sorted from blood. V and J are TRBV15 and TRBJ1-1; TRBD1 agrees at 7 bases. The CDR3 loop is CATSSDREVGTEAFF. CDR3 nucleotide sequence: TGTGCCACCAGCAGCGACAGGGAGGTAGGCACTGAAGCTTTCTTT. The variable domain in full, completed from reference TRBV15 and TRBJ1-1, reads DAMVIQNPRYQVTQFGKPVTLSCSQTLNHNVMYWYQQKSSQAPKLLFHYYDKDFNNEADTPDNFQSRRPNTSFCFLDIRSPGLGDTAMYLCATSSDREVGTEAFFGQGTRLTVV.